The present entry profiles one TCR beta chain with its context. Its cognate antigen is unknown. The data originate from a study of CD8 T cells in Susac syndrome. The authors sequenced TCR beta from blood CD8+ and CD4+ T cells. Included as multiple sclerosis controls were treatment-naive patients who had stable or active relapsing-remitting disease. TEMRA cells were FACS-enriched, unlike CD8+ and CD4+ T cells, which were negatively isolated. Study-wide findings and caveats: It was acknowledged by the study that relatively few individuals were included in its TCR sequencing and HLA analysis.

RNA amounts of roughly 0.45 to 1 ug underwent reverse transcription with random hexamers. Via MiXCR, TCRdb re-called the immunoSEQ multiplex PCR reads, giving one row per CDR3 protein. The table records about 180,000 distinct CDR3 sequences, approximately 96% of them present only once. CDR3 length equals 14 residues. V was trimmed by 3 bases and J by 8 bases, leaving 14 bases between them. Germline-derived CDR1 and CDR2 are MDHEN and SYDVKM. The gene calls are TRBV28 and TRBJ1-5; D is unclear. Sequencing used CD8+ T cells from PBMCs. This TCR was recovered from a human donor with multiple sclerosis. The DNA for the CDR3 is TGTGCCAGCAGTTTCTTATTAAGCGGCGAGCCCCAGCATTTT. It encodes CASSFLLSGEPQHF.